The entry below describes one TCR beta chain. Its antigen is still unknown. At one boundary the junction diverges from the germline segment, which might be a read error. This sample stems from a study of molecular identifiers for immune sequencing clone quantification. Whole-study findings and limits: Approximately 1 million naive cells reportedly did not prevent detection of spiked Jurkat TCR RNA from one cell.

TCRdb independently ran MiXCR on the PCR reads; one entry per CDR3 protein. The sample yields approximately 590,000 distinct CDR3 sequences, about 25% seen once. The CDR3 totals 15 residues. CDR1 MDHEN and CDR2 SYDVKM come from the germline V gene. The TCR comes from a human donor in good health. Some libraries in this study had Jurkat cell RNA spiked in. The gene calls are TRBV28 and TRBJ2-3, with D perhaps TRBD1 (6 bases). Sequenced material: naive CD8+ T cells from blood, with Jurkat cell RNA spiked in. This sample's subset: FACS-sorted CD8+CD4-CCR7+CD45RA+ naive T cells. The CDR3 DNA reads TGTGCCAGCAGTGGGACAAGGGCGTGGACAGTTACGCAGTATTTT. Its translation is CASSGTRAWTVTQYF. The variable domain in full, with the rest retrieved from reference TRBV28 and TRBJ2-3, is DVKVTQSSRYLVKRTGEKVFLECVQDMDHENMFWYRQDPGLGLRLIYFSYDVKMKEKGDIPEGYSVSREKKERFSLILESASTNQTSMYLCASSGTRAWTVTQYFGPGTRLTVL.